A single T cell receptor (beta chain) is shown here with its context. TCRdb's copy holds only in-frame clones and misses some; the assay was immunoSEQ multiplex PCR. The sample contains 150,000 or so clones, approximately 94% of which appear only once. After removal of 4 bases from V and 2 bases from J, the junction contained 4 bases not matched to a gene. There are 14 residues in the CDR3. Per germline, CDR1 LNHDA and CDR2 SQIVND (reference sequence). This entry is derived from a study of control samples from healthy donors and cancer patients. The gene calls are TRBV19 and TRBJ1-1; 7 bases fit TRBD1. The clonotype originates from a man between 18 and 35 years old in good health. Sequenced: blood. In DNA form, the CDR3 reads TGTGCCAGTAGTACGGGACAGCAAAACACTGAAGCTTTCTTT. It translates to CASSTGQQNTEAFF. The complete variable domain, with remaining parts taken from reference TRBV19 and TRBJ1-1, reads DGGITQSPKYLFRKEGQNVTLSCEQNLNHDAMYWYRQDPGQGLRLIYYSQIVNDFQKGDIAEGYSVSREKKESFPLTVTSAQKNPTAFYLCASSTGQQNTEAFFGQGTRLTVV.